This note documents a single T cell receptor (beta chain) sequence. Investigators divided CD4+ cells into CD45RA+ naive and CD45RA-negative memory subsets. The sample comes from a study of shared clonotypes between healthy human individuals. Researchers ran the assay at a deep level. The repertoire was sequenced with immunoSEQ multiplex PCR; TCRdb's copy has only in-frame clones and lacks some. The table lists about 960,000 clones, less than 85% of them singletons, with approximately 1.5% in the top ten. The V and J ends lost 1 base and 5 bases respectively, with 16 bases between them. Looked up from germline, CDR1 is LNHDA and CDR2 is SQIVND (reference sequence). This CDR3 is 16 amino acids long.

The sequencing input was memory CD4+ T cells sorted from blood. Subset indicated: CD45RA-negative fraction. The gene calls are TRBV19 and TRBJ2-3; D is possibly TRBD1 or TRBD2 (5 bases each). The source is a man aged 18 to 35 in good health. CDR3 amino acids: CASSIGTNSGRDTQYF. CDR3 nucleotides: TGTGCCAGTAGTATAGGGACCAATTCAGGGAGAGATACGCAGTATTTT.